Listed below are T cell receptor beta chains from one sample, sequenced in a study of long-term antiretroviral therapy in people with HIV. Some clones are missing from TCRdb's copy, which holds only in-frame ones; the method was immunoSEQ multiplex PCR. The sample has under 20,000 clones, around four fifths seen once; the top ten hold about 15%. The starting material was unsorted PBMCs, obtained 2.1 years before starting antiretroviral therapy. Receptors were obtained from a man in his thirties or forties with HIV. CDR3s include the opening cysteine and the closing phenylalanine or tryptophan. A D gene is named only where the DNA matches it firmly. Not all rows give a size; the values are once, few, many and, for expanded clones, a class.

v_call,d_call,clone_size,j_call,cdr3_length,cdr3_aa,cdr3_nt
TRBV7-2,-,-,TRBJ2-3,12,CASSFRGDTQYF,TGTGCCAGCAGCTTCAGGGGAGATACGCAGTATTTT
TRBV6-4,TRBD2,-,TRBJ2-1,15,CASSDEAGGPAEQFF,TGTGCCAGCAGTGACGAGGCGGGAGGGCCCGCTGAGCAGTTCTTC
TRBV11-1,-,-,TRBJ2-3,16,CASSIGSSVLTDTQYF,TGTGCCAGCTCTATCGGGTCTAGCGTCCTCACAGATACGCAGTATTTT
TRBV25-1,-,-,TRBJ2-1,16,CASSEAGGNSYNEQFF,TGTGCCAGCAGTGAAGCAGGCGGAAACTCCTACAATGAGCAGTTCTTC
TRBV27,-,-,TRBJ1-1,17,CASSRPGGGRGLTEAFF,TGTGCCAGCAGCCGTCCCGGCGGGGGGCGCGGTTTGACTGAAGCTTTCTTT
TRBV27,-,-,TRBJ2-7,16,CASSLFYRGGLYEQYF,TGTGCCAGCAGTTTATTCTACAGGGGGGGTTTGTACGAGCAGTACTTC
TRBV5-1,-,once,TRBJ2-5,12,CASSIKAETQYF,TGCGCCAGCAGCATCAAGGCGGAGACCCAGTACTTC
TRBV7-6,-,-,TRBJ2-1,18,CASSLGAEIGHSYNEQFF,TGTGCCAGCAGCTTAGGCGCCGAAATCGGCCACTCCTACAATGAGCAGTTCTTC
TRBV29-1,TRBD1,once,TRBJ2-5,14,CSVATGGFRETQYF,TGCAGCGTTGCCACAGGGGGCTTCAGGGAGACCCAGTACTTC
TRBV7-2,TRBD2,-,TRBJ2-1,16,CASSLGPSGNYNEQFF,TGTGCCAGCAGCTTAGGGCCTAGCGGGAACTACAATGAGCAGTTCTTC
TRBV11-2,-,once,TRBJ2-7,14,CASSWDIQAYEQYF,TGTGCCAGCAGCTGGGACATCCAGGCCTACGAGCAGTACTTC
TRBV5-6,-,once,TRBJ2-5,13,CASSWGTAETQYF,TGTGCCAGCAGCTGGGGGACTGCAGAGACCCAGTACTTC
TRBV27,-,-,TRBJ2-1,16,CASSLSLGVAYNEQFF,TGTGCCAGCAGTTTATCCCTCGGGGTAGCCTACAATGAGCAGTTCTTC
TRBV19,TRBD2,-,TRBJ2-1,16,CASSAGTSGSYNEQFF,TGTGCCAGTAGTGCCGGGACTAGCGGCTCCTACAATGAGCAGTTCTTC
TRBV9,TRBD1,-,TRBJ1-1,13,CASSRDRDTEAFF,TGTGCCAGCAGCCGGGACAGAGACACTGAAGCTTTCTTT
TRBV7-2,TRBD1,-,TRBJ1-4,16,CASSLVNEGAKEKLFF,TGTGCCAGCAGCTTAGTCAACGAGGGGGCGAAGGAAAAACTGTTTTTT
TRBV6-1,-,-,TRBJ2-7,13,CASSEGIRYEQYF,TGTGCCAGCAGTGAAGGGATCAGGTACGAGCAGTACTTC
TRBV5-1,-,-,TRBJ1-6,15,CASSGGRGDHSPLHF,TGCGCCAGCAGCGGGGGGAGGGGAGATCATTCACCCCTCCACTTT
TRBV7-2,-,-,TRBJ2-1,12,CASSIGQREQFF,TGTGCCAGCAGCATTGGACAACGGGAGCAGTTCTTC
TRBV9,-,-,TRBJ2-2,13,CASSPPNTGELFF,TGTGCCAGCAGCCCTCCGAACACCGGGGAGCTGTTTTTT
TRBV19,-,-,TRBJ2-5,12,CASGPWGETQYF,TGTGCCAGTGGACCGTGGGGGGAGACCCAGTACTTC
TRBV9,TRBD2,-,TRBJ2-1,15,CASSAGLADYNEQFF,TGTGCCAGCAGCGCGGGACTAGCGGACTACAATGAGCAGTTCTTC
TRBV12-5,-,-,TRBJ2-4,15,CASALIGGAGNIQYF,TGTGCTAGTGCCTTGATTGGTGGGGCCGGAAACATTCAGTACTTC
TRBV10-3,-,-,TRBJ1-2,12,CAISAALLSPSF,TGTGCCATCAGTGCCGCTTTGTTATCCCCAAGCTTC
TRBV2,TRBD2,once,TRBJ2-7,12,CASGQREFEQYF,TGTGCCAGCGGGCAGCGGGAGTTCGAGCAGTACTTC
TRBV10-3,-,-,TRBJ2-7,18,CAISETDSGEIAVHEQYF,TGTGCCATCAGTGAAACGGATTCCGGTGAGATAGCGGTCCACGAGCAGTACTTC